This T cell receptor (beta chain) was observed in a study of cytomegalovirus exposure and HLA in healthy donors. Assay: immunoSEQ multiplex PCR; the TCRdb copy retains only in-frame clones and omits some. Of 45,000 to 65,000 clones detected, roughly 93% appear once; the ten largest clones hold around 1.7%. The CDR3 runs to 17 residues. The V end was cut by 0 bases, the J end by 0 bases, with 12 bases between. Germline V gene lookup returns CDR1 SGHTA and CDR2 FQGNSA. The sample taken for sequencing was PBMCs. This TCR was recovered from a woman between 18 and 29 years old in good health and CMV-seropositive. The chain employs TRBV7-2 and TRBJ1-3; TRBD1 is a possible D gene (5 bases). In nucleotides, the CDR3 is TGTGCCAGCAGCTTAGCGGGGGGGGGTACCTCTGGAAACACCATATATTTT. Translation: CASSLAGGGTSGNTIYF. The full variable domain, rest sourced from reference TRBV7-2 and TRBJ1-3, is GAGVSQSPSNKVTEKGKDVELRCDPISGHTALYWYRQSLGQGLEFLIYFQGNSAPDKSGLPSDRFSAERTGGSVSTLTIQRTQQEDSAVYLCASSLAGGGTSGNTIYFGEGSWLTVV.